The rows below give T cell receptor beta chains drawn from one sample of a study of shared clonotypes between healthy human individuals. This table comes from immunoSEQ multiplex PCR, and its TCRdb copy is limited to in-frame clones, with some not included. The top ten hold roughly 1.7% of the sample, which has a few million clones, about 93% seen once. The material sequenced was naive CD8+ T cells from PBMCs. These receptors were taken from a man in his late teens or twenties in good health. Some clones in this sample may be carry-over from other donors' samples. Each CDR3 is given with its conserved first and last residue. The order of the fields is D gene, V gene, clone size, J gene, CDR3 DNA, CDR3 protein. A D gene is named only where the DNA matches it firmly. Size values are once, few and many counts, or a class for expanded clones, and some rows have none.

.	TRBV11-3	once	TRBJ2-3	TGTGCCAGCAGCCCCCGGTACCCGGCAGATACGCAGTATTTT	CASSPRYPADTQYF
.	TRBV15	.	TRBJ2-7	TGTGCCACCAGCAGATCTAACTCCTACGAGCAGTACTTC	CATSRSNSYEQYF
.	TRBV6-1	.	TRBJ2-5	TGTGCCAGCAGTGAGAACCACTCCCTGAAGTACTTC	CASSENHSLKYF
.	TRBV5-4	.	TRBJ2-7	TGTGCCAGCAGCTCTGACCGGGCCTACGAGCAGTACTTC	CASSSDRAYEQYF
.	TRBV11-2	.	TRBJ2-3	TGTGCCAGCAGCTTGAGACGGGAATGGAGCACAGATACGCAGTATTTT	CASSLRREWSTDTQYF
TRBD2	TRBV27	once	TRBJ2-7	TGTGCCAGCAGTCCCGGACTAGGCCCCTACGAGCAGTACTTC	CASSPGLGPYEQYF
.	TRBV28	.	TRBJ2-3	TGTGCCAGCACCCTAGGGGAGGCAGATACGCAGTATTTT	CASTLGEADTQYF
TRBD1	TRBV6-1	.	TRBJ1-1	TGTGCCAGCAGTGTGCTCGGGACAGGGTACAACACTGAAGCTTTCTTT	CASSVLGTGYNTEAFF
TRBD1	TRBV19	.	TRBJ2-7	TGTGCCAGTGGGGGCCGGGACAGGTCCTACGAGCAGTACTTC	CASGGRDRSYEQYF
.	TRBV19	.	TRBJ1-5	TGTGCCACCCTCCCGGGGGCCCTAAGCAATCAGCCCCAGCATTTT	CATLPGALSNQPQHF
.	TRBV30	.	TRBJ2-7	TGTGCCTGGAGTTTGACGGGGAGCTCCTACGAGCAGTACTTC	CAWSLTGSSYEQYF
TRBD1	TRBV28	.	TRBJ1-4	TGTGCCAGCAGTATCCGACAGGGAGGAACTAATGAAAAACTGTTTTTT	CASSIRQGGTNEKLFF
.	TRBV18	.	TRBJ2-5	TGTGCCAGCTCACCACCGGAACTTCCTCAAGAGACCCAGTACTTC	CASSPPELPQETQYF
TRBD1	TRBV4-1	.	TRBJ2-5	TGCGCCAGCAGCCTTAGACAGGGTGGTGAGACCCAGTACTTC	CASSLRQGGETQYF
.	TRBV6-1	few	TRBJ1-5	TGTGCCAGCAGTGACGACAGGTACAATCAGCCCCAGCATTTT	CASSDDRYNQPQHF
TRBD2	TRBV5-1	.	TRBJ2-1	TGCGCCAGCAGCTTGATGTCTAGCGGGAAGGTCTACAATGAGCAGTTCTTC	CASSLMSSGKVYNEQFF
.	TRBV9	.	TRBJ2-7	TGTGCCAGCAGCGTAGCTACAGGGATAACCTACGAGCAGTACTTC	CASSVATGITYEQYF
.	TRBV29-1	.	TRBJ2-3	TGCAGCGCTCGGACTTCCCGCACAGATACGCAGTATTTT	CSARTSRTDTQYF
.	TRBV9	.	TRBJ2-1	TGTGCCAGCAGCCCACCGAGGAGTCTAGCGTGGAATGAGCAGTTCTTC	CASSPPRSLAWNEQFF
.	TRBV29-1	few	TRBJ1-1	TGCAGCGTTGCGGTGGTTGGGACTGAAGCTTTCTTT	CSVAVVGTEAFF
TRBD1	TRBV2	.	TRBJ1-4	TGTGCCAGCAGTCGGACAGGCCCTTATGAAAAACTGTTTTTT	CASSRTGPYEKLFF
.	TRBV9	few	TRBJ2-1	TGTGCCAGCAGCGCCGGGGCCTACAATGAGCAGTTCTTC	CASSAGAYNEQFF
TRBD1	TRBV11-2	.	TRBJ2-1	TGTGCCAGCAGCTCCGGGACAGGGGCTAGCTACAATGAGCAGTTCTTC	CASSSGTGASYNEQFF
TRBD1	TRBV9	.	TRBJ2-7	TGTGCCAGCAGCGTAGTGGACAGGGCCCCCACCTACGAGCAGTACTTC	CASSVVDRAPTYEQYF
.	TRBV25-1	few	TRBJ2-1	TGTGCCAGCAGCGACAATGAGCAGTTCTTC	CASSDNEQFF
TRBD2	TRBV7-9	once	TRBJ2-7	TGTGCCAGCAGCTATTTGGCTAGCGGGAGGGGAGAGCAGTACTTC	CASSYLASGRGEQYF
.	TRBV28	.	TRBJ2-7	TGTGCCAGCAGTTTCTTGGGATACAACACCTACGAGCAGTACTTC	CASSFLGYNTYEQYF
.	TRBV27	.	TRBJ2-7	TGTGCCAGCAGTCCCACCCCTGACGAGCAGTACTTC	CASSPTPDEQYF
.	TRBV29-1	.	TRBJ1-2	TGCAGCGTGGGGGAGACCGACCAATTTCTGGGCTACACCTTC	CSVGETDQFLGYTF
TRBD1	TRBV11-3	.	TRBJ1-5	TGTGCCAGCAGCAAAACCGGGACAGGGGGCGCGGGCAATCAGCCCCAGCATTTT	CASSKTGTGGAGNQPQHF
.	TRBV4-1	.	TRBJ2-7	TGCGCCAGCAGCCAAGATCTAGGAACCTCCTACGAGCAGTACTTC	CASSQDLGTSYEQYF